This is a list of T cell receptor beta chains from one sample in a study of identical twins. A single record per CDR3 protein comes from TCRdb applying MiXCR to the 5' RACE reads. Counted here are roughly 500,000 distinct CDR3 sequences, about 20% occurring once; the ten biggest clones make up roughly 0.91%. The data were also submitted as part of a second study, on T cells expressing NK-cell markers.

Sequencing was performed on CD4+ T cells sorted from blood. The receptor source for this set is a woman in her late teens or twenties in good health. Each CDR3 is given with its conserved first and last residue. Each record gives: clone size, J gene, V gene, D gene, CDR3 protein, CDR3 DNA. D genes are given only for firm matches. Size values are once, few and many counts, or a class for expanded clones, and some rows have none.

clone_size: few
j_call: TRBJ2-1
v_call: TRBV29-1
d_call: TRBD2
cdr3_aa: CSVRLAGSYNEQFF
cdr3_nt: TGCAGCGTTCGGCTAGCGGGGAGCTACAATGAGCAGTTCTTC

clone_size: few
j_call: TRBJ2-5
v_call: TRBV2
d_call: .
cdr3_aa: CAARGIGRETQYF
cdr3_nt: TGTGCCGCTCGGGGCATCGGGAGAGAGACCCAGTACTTC

clone_size: .
j_call: TRBJ1-2
v_call: TRBV7-2
d_call: .
cdr3_aa: CASSLAVGGANYGYTF
cdr3_nt: TGTGCCAGCAGCTTAGCGGTCGGGGGTGCTAACTATGGCTACACCTTC

clone_size: .
j_call: TRBJ2-3
v_call: TRBV6-2/TRBV6-3
d_call: .
cdr3_aa: CASSHLLGDTQYF
cdr3_nt: TGTGCCAGCAGTCACCTCCTTGGGGATACGCAGTATTTT

clone_size: .
j_call: TRBJ2-1
v_call: TRBV6-2/TRBV6-3
d_call: TRBD1
cdr3_aa: CASSSRRDRDNEQFF
cdr3_nt: TGTGCCAGCAGTTCCCGCCGGGACAGGGACAATGAGCAGTTCTTC

clone_size: few
j_call: TRBJ2-7
v_call: TRBV7-2
d_call: TRBD2
cdr3_aa: CASSLTSGRAYEQYF
cdr3_nt: TGTGCCAGCAGCCTTACTAGCGGGAGGGCTTACGAGCAGTACTTC

clone_size: .
j_call: TRBJ2-5
v_call: TRBV5-1
d_call: TRBD2
cdr3_aa: CASSLELAGVVEETQYF
cdr3_nt: TGCGCCAGCAGCTTGGAACTAGCGGGAGTAGTGGAGGAGACCCAGTACTTC

clone_size: .
j_call: TRBJ2-7
v_call: TRBV6-1
d_call: TRBD2
cdr3_aa: CATRTSGSGLHEQYF
cdr3_nt: TGTGCCACCAGGACTAGCGGGAGCGGGTTACACGAGCAGTACTTC

clone_size: .
j_call: TRBJ2-7
v_call: TRBV6-1
d_call: .
cdr3_aa: CASIRSRASGEQYF
cdr3_nt: TGTGCCAGCATCCGAAGCCGGGCTTCGGGCGAGCAGTACTTC

clone_size: many
j_call: TRBJ2-3
v_call: TRBV14
d_call: .
cdr3_aa: CASSRTSTDTQYF
cdr3_nt: TGTGCCAGCAGCCGGACGAGCACAGATACGCAGTATTTT

clone_size: .
j_call: TRBJ1-2
v_call: TRBV12-3/TRBV12-4
d_call: TRBD1
cdr3_aa: CASSYPGQTYGYTF
cdr3_nt: TGTGCCAGCAGTTATCCGGGACAGACCTATGGCTACACCTTC

clone_size: .
j_call: TRBJ2-5
v_call: TRBV5-1
d_call: TRBD2
cdr3_aa: CASSHGTSGETQYF
cdr3_nt: TGCGCCAGCAGCCACGGGACTAGCGGTGAGACCCAGTACTTC

clone_size: .
j_call: TRBJ1-2
v_call: TRBV20-1
d_call: .
cdr3_aa: CSASSAIYGYTF
cdr3_nt: TGCAGTGCCTCCAGCGCTATCTATGGCTACACCTTC